Included here is one TCR beta chain sequence, with context. As yet, its antigen is unknown. A junction end diverges from the germline sequence, so it may reflect a read error. Coverage ceases 3 residues before the CDR3 finishes, and the germline J gene fills in the end. These data belong to a study of T cells in women clearing cervical HPV infection. Study-wide background: Control women cleared a single incident HPV16 infection within 12 months. The study, taken as a whole, reports: Richness plus V gene abundances separated cases from controls with AUC 0.8 to 0.85.

There are 16 residues in the CDR3. The germline gives CDR1 LGHNA, CDR2 YNFKEQ. TCRdb's copy holds only in-frame clones and misses some; the assay was immunoSEQ multiplex PCR. The sample's table shows about 31,000 clones. All participants had a single incident cervical HPV16 infection, and prevalent HPV16 infections were excluded. The receptor's source is a woman aged 18 to 75 with a cervical HPV16 infection that either progressed to CIN3+ or cleared (not recorded which). The V and J genes are TRBV4-2 and TRBJ1-2, with D perhaps TRBD1 (6 bases). The specimen was blood buffy coat. The CDR3 DNA, read in part, is TGCGCCAGCAGCCTCCGGGACACCGACCCTGCTTATGGC. This codes for CASSLRDTDPAYG. The complete CDR3 reads CASSLRDTDPAYGYTF.